These 27 T cell receptor beta chains originate from one sample sequenced in a study of cytomegalovirus exposure and HLA in healthy donors. It was with 60 Vbeta and 13 Jbeta primers that the PCR ran. Assay used: immunoSEQ multiplex PCR; TCRdb lists only in-frame clones, some missing. The sample holds hundreds of thousands of clones, about three quarters seen once. The specimen was PBMCs. These receptors all come from a boy aged 5-17 years in good health and CMV-seronegative.

This clone was observed a few times. This chain connects TRBV20-1 to TRBJ2-1, with a weak D call TRBD2 (5 bases). CDR1 DFQATT and CDR2 SNEGSKA come from the germline V gene (reference sequence). This CDR3 spans 11 amino acids. V was trimmed by 5 bases and J by 9 bases, leaving 11 bases between them. The CDR3 nucleotides are TGCAGTGCTCAGAGGGATCCTGAGCAGTTCTTC. It specifies CSAQRDPEQFF.

The V call is TRBV7-3, the J call TRBJ2-5; D is ambiguous. This CDR3 has 13 amino acids. The V end was cut by 4 bases, the J end by 3 bases, with 9 bases between. In germline, CDR1 is SGHTA, CDR2 FQGTGA. The CDR3 nucleotides are TGTGCCAGCAGCTCGGGTAGAGAAGAGACCCAGTACTTC. Its protein is CASSSGREETQYF.

As to this clone: The limits of the CDR3 on the DNA are not certain, so only TCRdb's listed CDR3 is given. This chain links TRBV6-5 with TRBJ1-2. Germline V gene data show CDR1 as MNHEY and CDR2 as SVGAGI. The CDR3 is 16 residues long, ends included. CDR3: CASSYSSFGEGYGYTF.

The rearrangement joins TRBV25-1 to TRBJ1-5, with 8 bases matching TRBD1. This CDR3 has 12 residues. Germline V gene data show CDR1 as MGHDK and CDR2 as SYGVNS. The V and J ends lost 11 bases and 4 bases, in that order; junction bases with no gene match: 4. The CDR3 sequence is CAQGALNQPQHF. CDR3 coding DNA: TGTGCCCAGGGGGCCTTGAATCAGCCCCAGCATTTT.

The chain links TRBV19 to TRBJ1-1; D unclear. Looked up from germline, CDR1 is LNHDA and CDR2 is SQIVND (reference sequence). Trimming took 3 bases from V and 0 from J, leaving 5 bases between them. The length of the CDR3 is 13 residues. CDR3 amino acids: CASSMRMNTEAFF. The DNA of the CDR3 is TGTGCCAGTAGTATGAGAATGAACACTGAAGCTTTCTTT.

V gene TRBV7-9 combines with J gene TRBJ1-2; TRBD1 is a possible D gene (5 bases). The V end lost 4 bases, the J end lost 2 bases, and 14 bases lay between the germline ends. Germline-derived CDR1 and CDR2 are SEHNR and FQNEAQ (reference sequence). The CDR3 has 15 residues. CDR3 region: CASSSTGRLNYGYTF. The DNA of the CDR3 is TGTGCCAGCAGCTCTACAGGTCGGCTAAACTATGGCTACACCTTC.

This clone was found a few times. The chain uses TRBV10-1 and TRBJ1-6, with a tentative D call TRBD1 (5 bases). Trimming cost V 6 bases and J 8 bases, with 17 bases left between them. Germline CDR1 reads WNHNN; CDR2 reads SYGVQD (reference sequence). The length of the CDR3 is 15 residues. Here the CDR3 DNA reads TGCGCCAGCAGGGCCCGGGAGCAGGGAGATTCACCCCTCCACTTT. Its translation: CASRAREQGDSPLHF.

J is TRBJ2-1 and V is TRBV2; 11 bases are a match to TRBD2. CDR1 SNHLY and CDR2 FYNNEI come from the germline V gene. Losses at the gene ends were 4 bases for V and 12 bases for J; bases not matched to a gene: 11. The CDR3 extends over 15 amino acids. The CDR3 protein is CASSALAGGPEGQFF. The DNA of the CDR3 is TGTGCCAGCAGTGCGCTAGCGGGGGGCCCCGAGGGGCAGTTCTTC.

This chain links TRBV5-4 with TRBJ2-4; D perhaps matches TRBD2 (6 bases). V was clipped by 0 bases and J by 1 base, with 17 bases between them. The CDR3 loop spans 18 amino acids. CDR1 SGHNT and CDR2 YYREEE come from the germline V gene (reference sequence). CDR3 in amino acids: CASSLVGDSPMAKNIQYF. CDR3 in DNA: TGTGCCAGCAGCTTGGTCGGGGACTCCCCAATGGCCAAAAACATTCAGTACTTC.

The V and J genes are TRBV6-6 and TRBJ2-5; perhaps TRBD2 as D (6 bases). The J call may be mistaken, given a closer DNA end match to TRBJ2-7. CDR3 length equals 14 residues. Germline CDR1 and CDR2: MNHNY and SVGAGI (reference sequence). CDR3: CASRQRGEDYEQYF. CDR3 nucleotide sequence: TGTGCCAGCAGGCAGAGAGGGGAGGACTACGAGCAGTACTTC.

J is TRBJ1-3 and V is TRBV7-9; a possible D gene is TRBD1 (5 bases). Looked up from germline, CDR1 is SEHNR and CDR2 is FQNEAQ (reference sequence). This CDR3 is built from 16 residues. The V gene lost 0 bases and the J gene lost 0 bases, with 9 bases spanning the gap. The CDR3 sequence: CASSLARTGSGNTIYF. The CDR3 DNA follows: TGTGCCAGCAGCTTAGCACGAACAGGCTCTGGAAACACCATATATTTT.

The chain couples TRBV5-1 to TRBJ2-1; D perhaps matches TRBD2 (5 bases). The V gene's germline CDR1 is SGHRS and CDR2 YFSETQ. CDR3 length: 15 amino acids. The V end lost 4 bases, the J end lost 5 bases, and 16 bases lay between the germline ends. The chain's CDR3 is CASSALAGDDNEQFF. The CDR3 DNA is TGCGCCAGCAGCGCACTGGCGGGCGATGACAATGAGCAGTTCTTC.

The CDR3 bases are TGTGCCAGCAGCCAACAGGGTATGGATAATTCACCCCTCCACTTT. Translation gives CASSQQGMDNSPLHF. The rearrangement uses TRBV16 and TRBJ1-6, with D perhaps matching TRBD1 (5 bases). CDR1 is KGHSY, CDR2 FQNENV, per germline. The CDR3 is 15 amino acids. V was pared by 2 bases and J by 5 bases, with 10 bases between.

CDR3 DNA: TGTGCCAGCAGCTTAAGTTCGAGAACAGCGGGCACAGATACGCAGTATTTT. It translates to CASSLSSRTAGTDTQYF. This chain uses TRBV7-8 with TRBJ2-3; possibly TRBD2 for D (5 bases). The V and J ends lost 2 bases and 1 base respectively, with 16 bases between them. Germline V gives CDR1 SGHVS, CDR2 FQNEAQ. This CDR3 has 17 amino acids.

About this clone itself: This CDR3 is missing its conserved last phenylalanine or tryptophan, likely due to a read error. The rearrangement links TRBV2 to TRBJ2-7; 7 bases are shared with TRBD1. V gave up 6 bases and J gave up 5 bases; unmatched junction bases: 4. The germline CDR1 and CDR2 sequences are SNHLY and FYNNEI. This CDR3 comprises 12 residues. CDR3 residues: CASRGQSHEQYL. In DNA form, the CDR3 reads TGTGCCAGCAGGGGACAGAGTCACGAGCAGTACCTC.

This clone was seen only once. This chain joins TRBV2 and TRBJ1-1, with D possibly matching TRBD1 (5 bases). The V end lost 6 bases, the J end lost 1 base, and 15 bases lay between the germline ends. From germline, CDR1 is SNHLY and CDR2 FYNNEI. The CDR3 loop spans 15 amino acids. The CDR3 loop reads CASRERLTENTEAFF. The CDR3 bases are TGTGCCAGCAGAGAGAGACTGACAGAGAACACTGAAGCTTTCTTT.

The rearrangement links TRBV19 to TRBJ1-2, with D possibly matching TRBD1 (6 bases). Trimming removed 3 bases at V and 5 bases at J, with 16 bases between. CDR1 and CDR2 (germline): LNHDA, SQIVND (reference sequence). CDR3 length equals 15 residues. The DNA for the CDR3 is TGTGCCAGTAGTATCCCCCTGAGGGGGGGGTATGGCTACACCTTC. Translated: CASSIPLRGGYGYTF.

V and J are TRBV7-9 and TRBJ1-2, with D perhaps TRBD1 (5 bases). Germline V gene lookup returns CDR1 SEHNR and CDR2 FQNEAQ (reference sequence). Deletions cut 5 bases from V and 5 bases from J, with 21 bases between. The CDR3 totals 16 residues. In DNA form, the CDR3 reads TGTGCCAGCAGCCCTGGTCAGGGCAGATTCTTATATGGCTACACCTTC. Translating gives CASSPGQGRFLYGYTF. The full variable domain, with the rest looked up from reference TRBV7-9 and TRBJ1-2, is DTGVSQNPRHKITKRGQNVTFRCDPISEHNRLYWYRQTLGQGPEFLTYFQNEAQLEKSRLLSDRFSAERPKGSFSTLEIQRTEQGDSAMYLCASSPGQGRFLYGYTFGSGTRLTVV.

The gene calls are TRBV2 and TRBJ1-2; D remains unclear. There are 13 residues in the CDR3. Trimming cost V 7 bases and J 4 bases, with 13 bases left between them. From germline, CDR1 is SNHLY and CDR2 FYNNEI. This CDR3 is CASTWNSGYGYTF. The CDR3 nucleotides are TGTGCCAGCACATGGAACAGCGGCTATGGCTACACCTTC.

The V gene is TRBV5-6, the J gene TRBJ2-5, with a tentative D call TRBD2 (8 bases). Germline CDR1 SGHDT, CDR2 YYEEEE. The CDR3 has 16 amino acids. V dropped 4 bases and J dropped 4 bases, with 20 bases sitting between them. The CDR3 nucleotides are TGTGCCAGCAGCCAAGGACTAGCAGGGGGAGGAGAGACCCAGTACTTC. Its protein is CASSQGLAGGGETQYF.

Here the CDR3 reads CASSESGMAFGGYTF. The CDR3, as DNA: TGTGCCAGCAGTGAATCGGGTATGGCTTTTGGGGGCTACACCTTC. This sequence joins TRBV2 and TRBJ1-2; D is unresolved. The CDR3 runs 15 residues. CDR1 and CDR2 (germline): SNHLY, FYNNEI. Trimming removed 2 bases from V and 8 bases from J, with 18 bases in between. The full variable domain, with the rest looked up from reference TRBV2 and TRBJ1-2, is EPEVTQTPSHQVTQMGQEVILRCVPISNHLYFYWYRQILGQKVEFLVSFYNNEISEKSEIFDDQFSVERPDGSNFTLKIRSTKLEDSAMYFCASSESGMAFGGYTFGSGTRLTVV.

The chain combines TRBV30 with TRBJ1-5; D is unclear. In germline, CDR1 is GTSNPN, CDR2 SVGIG (reference sequence). The ends were cut back, 1 base at V and 3 bases at J, with 10 bases in the middle. CDR3 size: 14 residues. This chain's CDR3 is CAWSGRIANQPQHF. CDR3 nucleotides: TGTGCCTGGAGTGGGAGGATTGCCAATCAGCCCCAGCATTTT.

The chain uses TRBV14 and TRBJ1-1; no definite D call. This CDR3 is built from 13 residues. Germline values: CDR1 SGHDN, CDR2 FVKESK. Trimming stripped 7 bases from V and 4 bases from J, with 13 bases between. The CDR3 here is CASTLEEGTEAFF. CDR3 in DNA: TGTGCCAGCACCTTAGAGGAGGGCACTGAAGCTTTCTTT.

A few counts support this clone. The gene calls are TRBV7-2 and TRBJ2-3, with 14 bases lining up with TRBD2. This CDR3 contains 15 residues. CDR1 SGHTA and CDR2 FQGNSA come from the germline V gene. With 5 bases clipped from V and 8 bases from J, the junction kept 6 bases outside the gene matches. CDR3 sequence: CASSQTSGGAATQYF. In DNA, the CDR3 is TGTGCCAGCAGCCAGACTAGCGGGGGGGCCGCTACGCAGTATTTT. Full variable domain (missing parts from reference TRBV7-2 and TRBJ2-3): GAGVSQSPSNKVTEKGKDVELRCDPISGHTALYWYRQSLGQGLEFLIYFQGNSAPDKSGLPSDRFSAERTGGSVSTLTIQRTQQEDSAVYLCASSQTSGGAATQYFGPGTRLTVL.

This clone was observed once. The chain recombines TRBV9 with TRBJ2-7; 9 positions agree with TRBD1. CDR3 length equals 14 residues. CDR1 SGDLS and CDR2 YYNGEE come from the germline V gene. V was clipped by 4 bases and J by 7 bases; unmatched bases: 9. The CDR3 here is CASSPLQGAGEQYF. The CDR3 DNA reads TGTGCCAGCAGCCCGCTACAGGGGGCGGGTGAGCAGTACTTC. The full variable domain, in which reference TRBV9 and TRBJ2-7 provide the parts outside the CDR3, is DSGVTQTPKHLITATGQRVTLRCSPRSGDLSVYWYQQSLDQGLQFLIQYYNGEERAKGNILERFSAQQFPDLHSELNLSSLELGDSALYFCASSPLQGAGEQYFGPGTRLTVT.

The chain links TRBV6-1 to TRBJ1-5; the D is unclear. Trimming left V 4 bases short and J 7 bases short, with 8 bases between. The CDR3 spans 12 residues. In germline, CDR1 is MNHNS, CDR2 SASEGT. The CDR3: CASSGSQQPQHF. The CDR3 nucleotides are TGTGCCAGCAGTGGGTCACAGCAGCCCCAGCATTTT.

This chain connects TRBV2 to TRBJ2-3, with 8 bases fitting TRBD2. CDR1 is SNHLY, CDR2 FYNNEI, per germline. With V trimmed by 7 bases and J by 1 base, 1 base remained unmatched. The CDR3 is 13 residues long. CDR3 region: CASKRGRTDTQYF. DNA of the CDR3: TGTGCCAGCAAGCGGGGGCGCACAGATACGCAGTATTTT.